This entry lists 4 T cell receptor beta chains sequenced from one sample in a study of cytomegalovirus exposure and HLA in healthy donors. 13 Jbeta primers and 60 Vbeta primers were used for the PCR. Measured with immunoSEQ multiplex PCR; TCRdb has only the in-frame clones, and not every one. The data show roughly 150,000 clones, roughly 80% seen once. Sample: PBMCs. The receptors stem from a male donor in good health and CMV-seronegative.

The chain uses TRBV6-6 and TRBJ1-1; D is uncertain. The germline V and J ends were trimmed by 0 bases and 11 bases, with 13 bases remaining between them. CDR1 MNHNY and CDR2 SVGAGI come from the germline V gene (reference sequence). The CDR3 has 13 amino acids. The CDR3 reads CASSYSTPPRAFF. The CDR3 DNA reads TGTGCCAGCAGTTACTCGACACCCCCTCGGGCTTTCTTT.

The chain uses TRBV28 and TRBJ1-2; 10 positions match TRBD1. V gave up 6 bases and J gave up 8 bases; unmatched junction bases: 9. From germline, CDR1 is MDHEN and CDR2 SYDVKM. This CDR3 is built from 14 residues. The CDR3 DNA sequence: TGTGCCAGCAGGGAATCACGGGACAGGGGAGGCTACACCTTC. Translating it yields CASRESRDRGGYTF.

CDR3 coding DNA: TGCGCCAGCAGCTTGTTAGGGGGCTCCTACGAGCAGTACTTC. Its translation: CASSLLGGSYEQYF. The J gene is TRBJ2-7, the V gene TRBV5-1, with a tentative D call TRBD1 (6 bases). Germline values: CDR1 SGHRS, CDR2 YFSETQ. V was shortened by 1 base and J by 0 bases, with 8 bases between the two germline ends. This CDR3 is built from 14 residues.

The rearrangement uses TRBV14 and TRBJ1-1; D ambiguous. Trimming took off 3 bases at V and 4 bases at J, with 9 bases between the two ends. Per germline, CDR1 SGHDN and CDR2 FVKESK. The CDR3 consists of 13 residues. The CDR3 region has the DNA TGTGCCAGCAGCCAGCGAGGGTTCACTGAAGCTTTCTTT. As protein: CASSQRGFTEAFF.